Listed here are 13 T cell receptor beta chains from one sample, sequenced in a study of T cells after posttransplantation cyclophosphamide (dated by TCRdb to 2016 to 2017). Receptors were amplified or captured by the immunoSEQ multiplex PCR assay. TCRdb mirrors the immuneACCESS table, restricted to in-frame sequences. Some clones are absent from its copies; in checked studies, under half trace to an unresolved V gene, and the reason for the others is unknown. Recorded for this sample are more than 30,000 clones; 75% to 95% of them occurred a single time. The ten biggest clones cover 0.24% of the sample. Viable CD3+CD4+ or CD3+CD8+ cells that were CCR7+CD45RA+CD45RO-CD95-CD27+CD28+ were classified as naive T cells. Sequencing input: naive CD4+ T cells sorted from PBMCs. Source of these receptors: an older woman in good health, CMV-negative, and a related stem cell transplant donor.

Notes on this clone: The junction shows a germline mismatch at one end, possibly a read error. This chain connects TRBV6-5 to TRBJ1-1; 7 nucleotides align to TRBD1. Germline V gene lookup returns CDR1 MNHEY and CDR2 SVGAGI. The CDR3 loop spans 11 amino acids. The CDR3 is CASSEPGQLLF. DNA of the CDR3: TGTGCCAGCAGTGAACCGGGACAGCTGCTCTTT.

The chain recombines TRBV7-2 with TRBJ1-1; no clear D. The CDR3 contains 11 residues. V shed 5 bases and J shed 4 bases, with 5 bases lying between them. In germline, CDR1 is SGHTA, CDR2 FQGNSA. This CDR3 reads CASSRGTEAFF. CDR3 DNA sequence: TGTGCCAGCAGCCGGGGCACTGAAGCTTTCTTT.

The chain recombines TRBV28 with TRBJ2-5; maybe TRBD1 (5 bases). V dropped 6 bases and J dropped 5 bases, with 7 bases sitting between them. CDR1 and CDR2 from the germline V gene are MDHEN and SYDVKM. The CDR3 consists of 11 residues. DNA for the CDR3: TGTGCCAGCAGAGGGGTTGAGACCCAGTACTTC. Residues: CASRGVETQYF.

The rearrangement joins TRBV28 to TRBJ1-2; D is unresolved. Germline V gene lookup returns CDR1 MDHEN and CDR2 SYDVKM. The CDR3 is 14 amino acids. Trimming took 2 bases from V and 4 from J, leaving 11 bases between them. In nucleotides, the CDR3 is TGTGCCAGCAGTTTAGGGTCGGGGTTCTATGGCTACACCTTC. This codes for CASSLGSGFYGYTF.

This sequence joins TRBV7-2 and TRBJ2-5, with 12 positions matching TRBD2. Germline CDR1 SGHTA, CDR2 FQGNSA. V gave up 2 bases and J gave up 6 bases; unmatched junction bases: 1. The CDR3 loop spans 14 amino acids. CDR3 protein: CASSLLAGGQTQYF. The DNA of the CDR3 is TGTGCCAGCAGCTTACTAGCGGGGGGGCAGACCCAGTACTTC.

CDR3 nucleotide sequence: TGCGCCAGCAGCCAGGGTGGAGTGGTCCCTGAAGCTTTCTTT. This translates into CASSQGGVVPEAFF. The V gene is TRBV4-1, the J gene TRBJ1-1; D gene ambiguous. Germline V gene sequence: CDR1 MGHRA, CDR2 YSYEKL. V dropped 3 bases and J dropped 6 bases, with 14 bases sitting between them. This CDR3 has 14 residues.

This clone is a singleton in its sample. The chain combines TRBV9 with TRBJ2-3, with 14 bases that match TRBD2. V trimming: 3 bases; J trimming: 2 bases; junction bases outside the gene matches: 8. The CDR3 runs 18 residues. Germline V gives CDR1 SGDLS, CDR2 YYNGEE. The CDR3 region has the DNA TGTGCCAGCAGCGGACTAGCGGGAGGGAACGGGGACACAGATACGCAGTATTTT. Translation: CASSGLAGGNGDTDTQYF.

DNA for the CDR3: TGTGCCAGCAGGGGCTGGGGGGGGACCAACAATGAGCAGTTCTTC. This codes for CASRGWGGTNNEQFF. This chain joins TRBV27 and TRBJ2-1, with 7 bases fitting TRBD2. In germline, CDR1 is MNHEY, CDR2 SMNVEV (reference sequence). The CDR3 covers 15 residues. V lost 6 bases to trimming and J lost 5 bases; unmatched junction nucleotides: 10.

The V and J genes are TRBV7-3 and TRBJ2-3, with a weak D call TRBD1 (5 bases). Per the germline V gene, CDR1 is SGHTA and CDR2 is FQGTGA. V dropped 3 bases and J dropped 4 bases, with 8 bases sitting between them. This CDR3 region has 13 residues. In DNA form, the CDR3 reads TGTGCCAGCAGCTTCCAGGGTGCAGATACGCAGTATTTT. Encoded protein: CASSFQGADTQYF.

The sample holds one count of this clone. This chain connects TRBV5-4 to TRBJ1-3; TRBD1 aligns across 9 bases. This CDR3 is 18 amino acids long. The trim removed 0 bases at V and 2 bases at J, leaving 9 bases unmatched. Germline lookup yields CDR1 SGHNT and CDR2 YYREEE (reference sequence). The CDR3 sequence is CASSLGTGGRFAGNTIYF. In DNA, the CDR3 is TGTGCCAGCAGCTTGGGTACAGGGGGCAGGTTCGCTGGAAACACCATATATTTT.

This chain links TRBV13 with TRBJ2-3; 12 bases align to TRBD2. Germline V lookup: CDR1 PRHDT, CDR2 FYEKMQ (reference sequence). This CDR3 spans 16 amino acids. The V and J ends lost 4 bases and 3 bases, in that order; junction bases with no gene match: 5. The CDR3 bases are TGTGCCAGCAGCTCCCTAGCGGGGGGGCTGACAGATACGCAGTATTTT. Amino acid sequence: CASSSLAGGLTDTQYF.

In nucleotides, the CDR3 is TGTGCCAGCTCACCGACTAGCGCCGCCTACAATGAGCAGTTCTTC. Its protein is CASSPTSAAYNEQFF. V usage is TRBV18 and J usage is TRBJ2-1; 8 nucleotides agree with TRBD2. Trimming removed 3 bases from V and 2 bases from J; junction bases left unmatched: 3. CDR1 is KGHSH, CDR2 LQKENI, per germline. This CDR3 region has 15 residues.

Written as DNA, the CDR3 is TGTGCCAGCAGCTTGTCCGGGACAGTCAACACCGGGGAGCTGTTTTTT. As protein: CASSLSGTVNTGELFF. The chain combines TRBV11-2 with TRBJ2-2; 7 bases are shared with TRBD1. The CDR3 spans 16 residues. V lost 3 bases and J lost 2; bases outside the gene matches: 6. Germline V gives CDR1 SGHAT, CDR2 FQNNGV.